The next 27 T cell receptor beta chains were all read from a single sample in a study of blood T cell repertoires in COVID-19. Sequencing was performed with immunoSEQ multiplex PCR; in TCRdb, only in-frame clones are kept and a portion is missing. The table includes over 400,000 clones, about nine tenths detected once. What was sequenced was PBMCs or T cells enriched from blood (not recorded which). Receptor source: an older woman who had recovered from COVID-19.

The CDR3 DNA reads as TGTGCCAGCAGCCCTGAGGACAGGGACCCTAACAGGGATACGCAGTATTTT. Its translation: CASSPEDRDPNRDTQYF. The chain uses TRBV5-5 and TRBJ2-3, with 8 bases lining up with TRBD1. The CDR3 has 17 amino acids. CDR1 and CDR2 from the germline V gene are SGHKS and YYEKEE (reference sequence). V shed 4 bases, J shed 6 bases, and the junction held 16 bases outside the gene matches.

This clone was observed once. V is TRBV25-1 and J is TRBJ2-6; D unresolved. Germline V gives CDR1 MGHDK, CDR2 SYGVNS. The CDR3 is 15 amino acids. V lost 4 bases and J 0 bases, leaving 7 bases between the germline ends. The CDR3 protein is CASSVYLSGANVLTF. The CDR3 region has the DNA TGTGCCAGCAGTGTTTATCTCTCTGGGGCCAACGTCCTGACTTTC. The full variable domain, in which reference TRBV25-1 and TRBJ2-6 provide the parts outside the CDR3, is EADIYQTPRYLVIGTGKKITLECSQTMGHDKMYWYQQDPGMELHLIHYSYGVNSTEKGDLSSESTVSRIRTEHFPLTLESARPSHTSQYLCASSVYLSGANVLTFGAGSRLTVL.

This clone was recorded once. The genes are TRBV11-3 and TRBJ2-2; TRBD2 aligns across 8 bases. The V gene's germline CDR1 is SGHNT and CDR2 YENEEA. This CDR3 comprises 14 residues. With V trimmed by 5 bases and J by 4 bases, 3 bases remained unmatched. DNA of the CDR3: TGTGCCAGCAGCACCGGGACTAGCACCGGGGAGCTGTTTTTT. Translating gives CASSTGTSTGELFF.

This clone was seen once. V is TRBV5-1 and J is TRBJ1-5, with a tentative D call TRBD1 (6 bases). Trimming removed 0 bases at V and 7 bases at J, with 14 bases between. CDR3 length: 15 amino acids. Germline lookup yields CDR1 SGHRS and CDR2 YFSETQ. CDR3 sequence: CASSLEAGDKQPQHF. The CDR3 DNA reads TGCGCCAGCAGCTTGGAGGCAGGGGATAAGCAGCCCCAGCATTTT.

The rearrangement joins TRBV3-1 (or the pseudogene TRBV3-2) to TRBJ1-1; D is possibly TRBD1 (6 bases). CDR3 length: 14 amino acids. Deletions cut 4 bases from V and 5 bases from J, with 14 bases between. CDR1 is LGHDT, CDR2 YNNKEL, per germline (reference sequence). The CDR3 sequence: CASSPNLQGTEAFF. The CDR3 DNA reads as TGTGCCAGCAGCCCAAACCTACAGGGAACTGAAGCTTTCTTT.

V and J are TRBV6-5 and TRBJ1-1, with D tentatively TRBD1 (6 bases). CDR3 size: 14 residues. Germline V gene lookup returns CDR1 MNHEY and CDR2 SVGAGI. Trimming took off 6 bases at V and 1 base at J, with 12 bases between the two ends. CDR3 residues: CASRNREKNTEAFF. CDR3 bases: TGTGCCAGCAGAAACAGGGAGAAGAACACTGAAGCTTTCTTT.

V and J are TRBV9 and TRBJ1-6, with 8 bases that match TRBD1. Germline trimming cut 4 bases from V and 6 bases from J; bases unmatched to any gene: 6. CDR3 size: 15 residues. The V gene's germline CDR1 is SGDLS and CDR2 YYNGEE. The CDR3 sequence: CASSPGQVFNSPLHF. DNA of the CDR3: TGTGCCAGCAGCCCGGGACAGGTTTTTAATTCACCCCTCCACTTT.

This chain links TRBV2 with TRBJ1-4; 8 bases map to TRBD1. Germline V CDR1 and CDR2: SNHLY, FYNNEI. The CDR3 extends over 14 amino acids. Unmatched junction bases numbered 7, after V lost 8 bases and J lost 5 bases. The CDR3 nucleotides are TGTGCCAGCGGACAGGGCCAATTAAATGAAAAACTGTTTTTT. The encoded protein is CASGQGQLNEKLFF.

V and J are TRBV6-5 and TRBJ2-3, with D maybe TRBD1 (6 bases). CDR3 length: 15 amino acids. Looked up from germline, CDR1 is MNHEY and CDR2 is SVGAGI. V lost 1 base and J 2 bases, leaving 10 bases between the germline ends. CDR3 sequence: CASSYLMGATDTQYF. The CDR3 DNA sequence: TGTGCCAGCAGTTACTTGATGGGGGCCACAGATACGCAGTATTTT.

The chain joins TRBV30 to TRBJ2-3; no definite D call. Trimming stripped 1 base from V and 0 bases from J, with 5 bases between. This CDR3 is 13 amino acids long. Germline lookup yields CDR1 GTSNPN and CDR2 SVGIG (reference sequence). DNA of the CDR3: TGTGCCTGGAGTGGCACTAGCACAGATACGCAGTATTTT. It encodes CAWSGTSTDTQYF.

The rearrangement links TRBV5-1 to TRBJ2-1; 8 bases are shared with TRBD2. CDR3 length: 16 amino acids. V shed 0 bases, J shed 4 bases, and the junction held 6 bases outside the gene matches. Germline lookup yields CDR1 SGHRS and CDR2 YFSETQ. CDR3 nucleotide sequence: TGCGCCAGCAGCTTGGGTGGCGGGGGGCCTTACAATGAGCAGTTCTTC. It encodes CASSLGGGGPYNEQFF.

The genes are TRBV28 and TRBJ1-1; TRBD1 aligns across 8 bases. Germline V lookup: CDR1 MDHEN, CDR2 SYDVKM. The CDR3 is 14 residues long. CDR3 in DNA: TGTGGGATCACAGGGGGTAAAGGGGACACTGAAGCTTTCTTT. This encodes CGITGGKGDTEAFF.

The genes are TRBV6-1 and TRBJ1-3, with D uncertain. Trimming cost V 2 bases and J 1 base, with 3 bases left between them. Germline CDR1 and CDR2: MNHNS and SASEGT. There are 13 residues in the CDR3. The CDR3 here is CASSESSGNTIYF. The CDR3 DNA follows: TGTGCCAGCAGTGAATCTTCTGGAAACACCATATATTTT.

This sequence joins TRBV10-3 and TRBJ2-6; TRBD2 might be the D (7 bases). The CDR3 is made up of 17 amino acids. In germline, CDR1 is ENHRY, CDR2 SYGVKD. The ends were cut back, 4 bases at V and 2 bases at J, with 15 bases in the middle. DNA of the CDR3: TGTGCCATCAGTGGTCGGGGGGCGCCGGCTGGGGCCAACGTCCTGACTTTC. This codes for CAISGRGAPAGANVLTF.

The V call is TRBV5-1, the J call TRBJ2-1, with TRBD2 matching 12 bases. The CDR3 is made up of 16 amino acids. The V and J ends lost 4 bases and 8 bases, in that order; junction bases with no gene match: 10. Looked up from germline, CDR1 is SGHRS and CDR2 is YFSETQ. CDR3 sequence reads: CASSARLAGAHDEQFF. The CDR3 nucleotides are TGCGCCAGCAGCGCCCGACTAGCGGGGGCCCACGATGAGCAGTTCTTC.

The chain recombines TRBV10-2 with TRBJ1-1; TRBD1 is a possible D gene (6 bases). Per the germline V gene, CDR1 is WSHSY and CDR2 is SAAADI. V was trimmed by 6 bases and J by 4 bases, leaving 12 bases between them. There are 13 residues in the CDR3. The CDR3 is CASRKDSSTEAFF. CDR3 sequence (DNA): TGCGCCAGCAGGAAGGACAGCAGCACTGAAGCTTTCTTT.

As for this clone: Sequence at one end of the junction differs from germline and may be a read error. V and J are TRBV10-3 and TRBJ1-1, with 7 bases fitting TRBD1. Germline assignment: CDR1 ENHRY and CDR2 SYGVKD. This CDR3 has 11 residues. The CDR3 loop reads CAISARDSHVF. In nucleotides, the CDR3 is TGTGCCATCAGCGCCCGGGACAGCCACGTCTTT.

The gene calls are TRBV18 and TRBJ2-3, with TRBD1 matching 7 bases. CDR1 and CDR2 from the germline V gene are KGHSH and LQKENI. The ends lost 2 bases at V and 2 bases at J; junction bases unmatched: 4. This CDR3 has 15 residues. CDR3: CASSPAQGVTDTQYF. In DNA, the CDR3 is TGTGCCAGCTCACCAGCGCAGGGGGTCACAGATACGCAGTATTTT.

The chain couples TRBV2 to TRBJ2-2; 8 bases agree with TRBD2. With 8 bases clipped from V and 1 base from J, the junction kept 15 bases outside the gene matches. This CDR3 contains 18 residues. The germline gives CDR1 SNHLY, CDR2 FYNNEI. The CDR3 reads CASEPAGGPPVNTGELFF. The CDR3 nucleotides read TGTGCCAGCGAACCGGCGGGGGGCCCCCCAGTGAACACCGGGGAGCTGTTTTTT.

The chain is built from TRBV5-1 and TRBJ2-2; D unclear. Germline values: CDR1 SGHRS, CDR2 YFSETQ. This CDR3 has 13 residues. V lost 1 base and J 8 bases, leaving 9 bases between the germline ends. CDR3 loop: CASSLSVMGELFF. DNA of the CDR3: TGCGCCAGCAGCTTGTCGGTAATGGGGGAGCTGTTTTTT.

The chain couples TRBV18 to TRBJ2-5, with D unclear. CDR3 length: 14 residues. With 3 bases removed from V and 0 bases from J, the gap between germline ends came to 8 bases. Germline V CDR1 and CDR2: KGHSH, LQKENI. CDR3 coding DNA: TGTGCCAGCTCACCTCTCTTGTACCAAGAGACCCAGTACTTC. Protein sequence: CASSPLLYQETQYF.

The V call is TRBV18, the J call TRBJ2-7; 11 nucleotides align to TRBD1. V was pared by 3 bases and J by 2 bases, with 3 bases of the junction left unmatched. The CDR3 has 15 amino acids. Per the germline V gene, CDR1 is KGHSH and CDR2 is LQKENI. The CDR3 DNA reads TGTGCCAGCTCACCGGGACAGGGGGGTCCCTACGAGCAGTACGTC. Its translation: CASSPGQGGPYEQYV.

The CDR3 protein is CASSLFGRQGNGYTF. The CDR3 DNA reads as TGTGCCAGCAGTTTATTCGGTCGGCAGGGAAATGGCTACACCTTC. This chain connects TRBV28 to TRBJ1-2; maybe TRBD1 (5 bases). CDR3 length: 15 residues. Germline loops: CDR1 MDHEN, CDR2 SYDVKM. V lost 1 base and J 6 bases, leaving 15 bases between the germline ends.

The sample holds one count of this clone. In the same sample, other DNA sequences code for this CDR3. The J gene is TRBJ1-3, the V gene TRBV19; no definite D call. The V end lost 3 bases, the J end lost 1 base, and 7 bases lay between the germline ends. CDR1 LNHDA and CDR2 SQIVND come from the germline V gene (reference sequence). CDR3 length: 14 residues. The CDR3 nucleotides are TGTGCCAGTAGTATTTTGTCTTCTGGAAACACCATATATTTT. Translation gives CASSILSSGNTIYF. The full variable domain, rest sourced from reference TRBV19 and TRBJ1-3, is DGGITQSPKYLFRKEGQNVTLSCEQNLNHDAMYWYRQDPGQGLRLIYYSQIVNDFQKGDIAEGYSVSREKKESFPLTVTSAQKNPTAFYLCASSILSSGNTIYFGEGSWLTVV.

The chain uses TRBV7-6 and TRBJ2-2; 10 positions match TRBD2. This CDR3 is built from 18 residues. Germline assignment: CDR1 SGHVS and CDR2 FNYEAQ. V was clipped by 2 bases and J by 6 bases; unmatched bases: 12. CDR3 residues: CASSLSTASGGNPGELFF. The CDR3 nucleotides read TGTGCCAGCAGCTTAAGCACGGCTAGCGGGGGAAATCCCGGGGAGCTGTTTTTT.

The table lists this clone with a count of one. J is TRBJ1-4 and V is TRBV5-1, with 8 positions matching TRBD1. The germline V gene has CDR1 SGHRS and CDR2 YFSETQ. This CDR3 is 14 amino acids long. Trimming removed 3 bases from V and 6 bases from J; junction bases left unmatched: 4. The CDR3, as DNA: TGCGCCAGCAGCTCAACAGGGGGTCATGAAAAACTGTTTTTT. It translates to CASSSTGGHEKLFF. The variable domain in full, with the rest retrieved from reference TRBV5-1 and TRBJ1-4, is KAGVTQTPRYLIKTRGQQVTLSCSPISGHRSVSWYQQTPGQGLQFLFEYFSETQRNKGNFPGRFSGRQFSNSRSEMNVSTLELGDSALYLCASSSTGGHEKLFFGSGTQLSVL.

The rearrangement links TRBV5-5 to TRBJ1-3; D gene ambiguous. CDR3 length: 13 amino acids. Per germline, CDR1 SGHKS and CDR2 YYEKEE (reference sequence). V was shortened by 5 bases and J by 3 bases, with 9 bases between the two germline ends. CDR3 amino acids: CASRPGSGNTIYF. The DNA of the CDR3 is TGTGCCAGCAGACCTGGGAGTGGAAACACCATATATTTT.